The table lists the clone carrying this T cell receptor (beta chain) with a few counts. The CDR3 has 10 residues. Germline V lookup: CDR1 DFQATT, CDR2 SNEGSKA (reference sequence). The entry originates in a study of shared clonotypes between healthy human individuals. Execution of the assay was at deep level. Produced via immunoSEQ multiplex PCR; TCRdb's table is partial and in-frame only. The sample consists of 2 million to 2.5 million clones, roughly 90% of them appearing once. The V and J genes are TRBV20-1 and TRBJ1-1; maybe TRBD1 (5 bases). This sequence was found in a man aged 18 to 30 in good health. Some clones in this sample may be carry-over from other donors' samples. The sample was naive CD4+ T cells from PBMCs. The sample's subset: CD45RA+ positively selected. The CDR3, as DNA: TGCCTGAGGGGGAACACTGAAGCTTTCTTT. This gives the protein CLRGNTEAFF.